This TCR beta chain derives from a study of technical replicates of blood from several donors. TCRdb keeps only in-frame clones here, not all; method: immunoSEQ multiplex PCR. The sample contains tens of thousands of clones, 80% to 90% of which appear only once. This clone appeared a single time. The receptor was isolated from a human donor in good health. Some clones in this sample may be carry-over from other donors' samples. The specimen was PBMCs.

Written as DNA, the CDR3 is TGCGCCAGCAGCTTGATGGACAGGGTTGACATTCAGTACTTC. It translates to CASSLMDRVDIQYF. The chain uses TRBV5-1 and TRBJ2-4; 8 bases align to TRBD1. The junction had 5 bases not matched to a gene; V was cut back by 1 base and J by 8 bases. Germline V gives CDR1 SGHRS, CDR2 YFSETQ. This CDR3 spans 14 amino acids.